This T cell receptor beta chain was identified during a study of cytomegalovirus exposure and HLA in healthy donors. As to this clone: Its antigen is not known.

Sequencing was performed with immunoSEQ multiplex PCR; in TCRdb, only in-frame clones are kept and a portion is missing. The table records roughly 120,000 clones, about 93% of them present only once. The CDR3 length is 15 residues. Germline V gene sequence: CDR1 SGHRS, CDR2 YFSETQ. V was clipped by 5 bases and J by 0 bases, with 11 bases between them. Overall study results and limits: The authors enumerated 164 TCR beta chains as linked to cytomegalovirus.

This TCR derives from a woman under 30 in good health and CMV-seronegative. The specimen sequenced was PBMCs. V and J are TRBV5-1 and TRBJ2-2; D call uncertain. The CDR3 DNA reads as TGCGCCAGCAGAATAGTGTTCGCGAACACCGGGGAGCTGTTTTTT. Translating it yields CASRIVFANTGELFF.